This T cell receptor beta chain originates from a study of T cells expressing NK-cell markers. This CDR3 contains 16 residues. About this clonotype itself: Its antigen is currently unknown.

General observations from the study: These clonotypes additionally ranked first within the CD3+CD56-NKG2C+ fraction of a few donors.

No DNA is given; TCRdb re-called the 5' RACE reads and lists each CDR3 protein once. Its table records 350,000 to 450,000 distinct CDR3 sequences. The material sequenced was blood T cells: a sorted CD56 or NKG2C T cell subset, CD4+ or CD8+ T cells, or bulk PBMC T cells (not recorded which). This chain uses TRBV12-3 or TRBV12-4 with TRBJ1-2; TCRdb proposes TRBD1, but this gene call is untestable without DNA. This TCR derives from a man between 18 and 69 years old in good health. CDR3 sequence: CASSRTRAGTNYGYTF.